The 17 T cell receptor beta chains listed next were all sequenced from one sample in a study of chemoradiotherapy in HPV16-positive cancers. Clones were sequenced by immunoSEQ multiplex PCR, and TCRdb holds only the in-frame ones, with some missing. Here the sample spans approximately 12,000 clones, 90% to 95% being singletons. The sample was blood, taken from a patient who underwent chemoradiotherapy. Source of these receptors: a human donor with HPV-associated anogenital cancer.

V usage is TRBV5-1 and J usage is TRBJ2-3, with 8 bases matching TRBD1. This CDR3 region has 12 residues. Germline CDR1 reads SGHRS; CDR2 reads YFSETQ. V shed 5 bases and J 6 bases; nucleotides not matched to a gene: 2. The CDR3 here is CASSSGGDTQYF. The CDR3 nucleotides read TGCGCCAGCAGTTCAGGGGGCGATACGCAGTATTTT.

The V and J genes are TRBV9 and TRBJ2-5; 12 bases line up with TRBD1. V was clipped by 3 bases and J by 10 bases; unmatched bases: 10. The CDR3 sequence is 15 residues long. Germline CDR1 is SGDLS and CDR2 is YYNGEE. The CDR3 DNA is TGTGCCAGCAGCGGAGGGACAGGGGGCTTTTTGGACCAGTACTTC. Amino acid sequence: CASSGGTGGFLDQYF. Full variable domain (rest looked up from reference TRBV9 and TRBJ2-5): DSGVTQTPKHLITATGQRVTLRCSPRSGDLSVYWYQQSLDQGLQFLIQYYNGEERAKGNILERFSAQQFPDLHSELNLSSLELGDSALYFCASSGGTGGFLDQYFGPGTRLLVL.

The chain recombines TRBV9 with TRBJ2-7; D gene ambiguous. This CDR3 is 13 amino acids long. V dropped 2 bases and J dropped 0 bases, with 6 bases sitting between them. Germline V lookup: CDR1 SGDLS, CDR2 YYNGEE. The CDR3, as DNA: TGTGCCAGCAGCGTGGCAGACTCCTACGAGCAGTACTTC. It yields the protein CASSVADSYEQYF.

This clone was recorded a few times. This chain connects TRBV4-1 to TRBJ1-2; D may be TRBD1 (5 bases). Germline V lookup: CDR1 MGHRA, CDR2 YSYEKL. V lost 1 base and J lost 7, with 13 bases in between. The CDR3 spans 14 residues. CDR3 amino acids: CASSQAGQGGGYTF. The CDR3 DNA is TGCGCCAGCAGCCAAGCGGGGCAGGGAGGTGGCTACACCTTC.

This chain links TRBV19 with TRBJ1-2, with 8 bases that match TRBD1. CDR1 and CDR2 from the germline V gene are LNHDA and SQIVND (reference sequence). Trimming removed 10 bases from V and 4 bases from J; junction bases left unmatched: 17. The CDR3 covers 16 residues. The DNA of the CDR3 is TGTGCCACCCACCCCTCAGGGGGCGGTGCCGCCTATGGCTACACCTTC. Translated, it gives CATHPSGGGAAYGYTF.

This clone was detected only once. The rearrangement uses TRBV9 and TRBJ1-6; 7 bases match TRBD1. J was trimmed by 6 bases and V by 0 bases; bases with no gene match: 6. This CDR3 region has 16 residues. Germline CDR1 SGDLS, CDR2 YYNGEE. The CDR3 sequence is CASSVASGQTNSPLHF. The CDR3, as DNA: TGTGCCAGCAGCGTAGCATCGGGACAGACTAATTCACCCCTCCACTTT.

This rearrangement joins TRBV7-3 to TRBJ2-1; no firm D call. V lost 1 base to trimming and J lost 10 bases, with 11 bases between them. The CDR3 runs to 13 residues. Germline V lookup: CDR1 SGHTA, CDR2 FQGTGA. The CDR3 is CASSLNPAEEQFF. DNA of the CDR3: TGTGCCAGCAGCTTAAATCCCGCGGAGGAGCAGTTCTTC.

The chain recombines TRBV5-4 with TRBJ2-7, with a weak D call TRBD2 (5 bases). CDR1 and CDR2 from the germline V gene are SGHNT and YYREEE (reference sequence). V was shortened by 0 bases and J by 4 bases, with 11 bases between the two germline ends. The CDR3 has 14 amino acids. The CDR3 protein is CASSLGISVYEQYF. The CDR3 coding sequence is TGTGCCAGCAGCTTGGGAATTAGCGTGTACGAGCAGTACTTC.

The V and J genes are TRBV11-2 and TRBJ1-1; D may be TRBD1 (5 bases). The CDR3 covers 13 residues. Per the germline V gene, CDR1 is SGHAT and CDR2 is FQNNGV. V was pared by 6 bases and J by 4 bases, with 12 bases between. This chain's CDR3 is CASSTGEGTEAFF. CDR3 DNA: TGTGCCAGCAGTACGGGGGAGGGCACTGAAGCTTTCTTT.

The V call is TRBV19, the J call TRBJ2-6, with D unresolved. The CDR3 has 19 amino acids. Looked up from germline, CDR1 is LNHDA and CDR2 is SQIVND (reference sequence). Between the trimmed V and J ends, which lost 3 bases and 0 bases, there was a span of 18 bases. The CDR3 here is CASSIVKAASNSGANVLTF. The CDR3 nucleotides read TGTGCCAGTAGTATCGTTAAGGCAGCAAGCAACTCTGGGGCCAACGTCCTGACTTTC.

This chain joins TRBV7-6 and TRBJ2-3, with TRBD2 as a possible D gene (5 bases). V dropped 1 base and J dropped 1 base, with 6 bases sitting between them. CDR1 SGHVS and CDR2 FNYEAQ come from the germline V gene. The CDR3 extends over 14 amino acids. Here the CDR3 reads CASSLVGGTDTQYF. DNA for the CDR3: TGTGCCAGCAGCTTAGTGGGAGGCACAGATACGCAGTATTTT.

The gene calls are TRBV5-1 and TRBJ1-6; D not certain. Looked up from germline, CDR1 is SGHRS and CDR2 is YFSETQ. V was clipped by 0 bases and J by 8 bases, with 12 bases between them. There are 15 residues in the CDR3. CDR3 in amino acids: CASSLAQRMDSPLHF. The CDR3 region has the DNA TGCGCCAGCAGCTTGGCTCAGAGGATGGATTCACCCCTCCACTTT.

V gene TRBV9 combines with J gene TRBJ2-3; no firm D call. V lost 4 bases and J 5 bases, leaving 26 bases between the germline ends. The germline V gene encodes CDR1 SGDLS and CDR2 YYNGEE. The CDR3 is 18 amino acids. CDR3 sequence (DNA): TGTGCCAGCAGCCCAGGAGACCCATGGGGTTATGAGGTAGATACGCAGTATTTT. Protein product: CASSPGDPWGYEVDTQYF.

The chain has TRBV27 and TRBJ1-2; D is unresolved. From germline, CDR1 is MNHEY and CDR2 SMNVEV (reference sequence). This CDR3 has 14 residues. V dropped 0 bases and J dropped 0 bases, with 5 bases sitting between them. CDR3 in amino acids: CASSLSPSNYGYTF. The CDR3 DNA follows: TGTGCCAGCAGTTTATCTCCCTCTAACTATGGCTACACCTTC.

This chain uses TRBV15 with TRBJ2-2, with D hard to call. CDR1 and CDR2 from the germline V gene are LNHNV and YYDKDF (reference sequence). CDR3 length equals 14 residues. Trimming pared 8 bases from V and 1 base from J, leaving 11 bases between. CDR3 coding DNA: TGTGCCACCGCAGAACAACGGAACACCGGGGAGCTGTTTTTT. Protein sequence: CATAEQRNTGELFF.

This clone was detected once. The chain employs TRBV5-4 and TRBJ2-7; D is uncertain. From germline, CDR1 is SGHNT and CDR2 YYREEE (reference sequence). V was pared by 1 base and J by 8 bases, with 16 bases between. This CDR3 has 14 residues. For the CDR3, the DNA is TGTGCCAGCAGCTTGCCTCGGCAGAATGGTCAGCAGTACTTC. Translated, it gives CASSLPRQNGQQYF.

CDR3 sequence reads: CASSKTARGRPYGYTF. CDR3 DNA sequence: TGTGCCAGCAGCAAAACCGCCCGGGGGAGGCCCTATGGCTACACCTTC. The genes are TRBV21-1 and TRBJ1-2. TRBV21-1 is annotated as a pseudogene. The CDR3 is made up of 16 amino acids.